This TCR beta chain was retrieved from a study of cytomegalovirus exposure and HLA in healthy donors (dated by TCRdb to 2017 to 2019). As for the study more broadly: In an earlier analysis of 587 of the donors, around 290 Gb of sequence data and 117 million unique TCR beta sequences from about 179 million T cells were reported. A later genetic analysis took genome-wide SNP genotypes for about three fifths of the roughly 700 donors and used that subset as a discovery cohort. About five DR-DQ haplotypes were handled as single units for association and clustering because linkage in the cohort was strong. Typing coverage varied by locus: roughly 629-640 donors for A, B, C, DRB1 and DQB1; more than 500 for DQA1; nearly 610 for DPA1; some 470 for DPB1. Donor age, sex, ethnicity and CMV serostatus were collected together with the repertoire data. Among the approximately 400 genotyped donors, approximately 76% belonged to the genetic ancestry cluster associated with self-reported Caucasian donors. Class I and class II HLA loci were covered by the typing at four-digit resolution. To predict cytomegalovirus infection status, the study brought together high-throughput TCR immunosequencing, statistical association of individual TCRs with disease status, and machine learning. Besides the first cohort of 666 subjects, a separate validation cohort made up of 90 to 150 different subjects was used. The aim of the study was to test whether cataloging public T cell receptors could identify signatures of past pathogen exposure. An earlier analysis of 500 to 650 of the donors applied high-throughput TCR beta sequencing to assess whether each TCR beta V gene segment acted as functional or pseudogenic. Rather than using new phenotypic data, the later analysis identified candidate immune exposures from TCR beta sequences and from how often those sequences occurred across donors. About 320 gigabases of sequencing data and tens of millions of unique TCR sequences were included in an early release covering about 700 HLA-typed donors. Using immunosequencing, the study profiled T cell repertoires from around 680 subjects and related those repertoires to cytomegalovirus serostatus. In a later analysis, previously published TCR beta repertoires from fewer than 750 donors were re-analyzed and high-resolution HLA genotyping was added so that TCR occurrence patterns could be studied. All discovery cohort repertoires had been generated on a single sequencing platform. Among some 400 genotyped donors of the cohort, an average of approximately 240,000 unique TCR beta nucleotide sequences was sequenced per donor, of which roughly 17% were non-productive.

Worth noting for this clone: Its antigen is unknown. Within one base of it there is no much larger clone, and no base qualities were kept.

Points the paper makes about the study in general: A few of the identified cytomegalovirus-associated TCR beta chains were confirmed in vitro to be specific for cytomegalovirus antigens. Compared with equally common non-associated chains, HLA-associated TCR beta chains in a later analysis were more clonally expanded and had lower generation probabilities. Broadly in line with IMGT annotations, most TCR beta V segments showed up in productive rearrangements about 87% or about 30% of the time in an earlier analysis of several hundred of the donors. Several of the top co-occurrence clusters appeared to be linked to parvovirus B19, influenza, CMV and Epstein-Barr virus, according to a later analysis. Assigning TCR associations to individual alleles was difficult when HLA alleles, especially DR and DQ, strongly co-occurred. In a later analysis, the rate of TCR association differed among HLA loci, with DRB1 alleles having the most associated TCRs and HLA-C alleles having the fewest. In a later analysis, most CMV-associated TCR beta chains were found to appear HLA-restricted, with HLA associations seemingly driven largely by CMV exposure. A further reported finding was that TCR beta sequences accurately predicted the HLA-A and HLA-B alleles for most subjects in the first cohort. Linkage disequilibrium might explain the correlated functional status among segregating V segments, but an unknown experimental factor could not be excluded. While some public TCRs were present in many individuals, most TCR sequences turned up only very rarely across donors. This cohort had only TCR beta chains sequenced, and the lack of alpha or paired-chain data limited which features could be detected. Some IMGT-functional V segments, including TRBV6-2 and TRBV6-3, could not be told apart with the 87-base-pair reads, so those segments were excluded. In both the original and validation cohorts, the classifier was reported to diagnose cytomegalovirus status with high specificity and sensitivity. Because counts were too low, approximately 15 rarely observed V segments, including chromosome 9 orphons, were excluded from the earlier analysis of roughly 580 of the donors. The presence/absence analyses assumed that sequencing depth was roughly uniform across donors, and that assumption may not be true. In a later analysis, around 17,000 TCR beta sequences were associated with specific HLA alleles at a false discovery rate of 0.05. HLA typing was unavailable for some donors at each locus, so association tests used only the typed subset. CMV serostatus was the only immune exposure information available for the cohort. The study listed approximately 150 TCR beta chains as associated with cytomegalovirus. In a later genetic analysis, a missense DCLRE1C variant was associated with V-gene and J-gene trimming of TCR beta chains, and the association was replicated in an independent cohort. In a later genetic analysis, fewer N-insertions in productive TCRs were reported among donors in an Asian-associated ancestry cluster than the approximately 710-donor mean. According to the authors, the approach could potentially be generalized to other disease states and immunological phenotypes. A cluster of highly shared sequence variants was judged likely to be a technical artifact of the sequencing pipeline.

Receptor libraries were prepared by the immunoSEQ multiplex PCR assay. A mixture of 60 forward primers for TCR Vbeta segments and 13 reverse primers for TCR Jbeta segments was used in the multiplex PCR. Amplification of the CDR3 region of rearranged TCR beta genes was performed with a multiplex PCR assay on genomic DNA. The amplified TCR beta libraries were sequenced on the Illumina HiSeq System as 87-base-pair reads. The authors' pipeline ran thus. Across the 640 or so repertoires, a later analysis counted tens of millions of unique TCR beta chains, 9.5 million to 13 million of which were shared by at least two donors. A nearest-neighbor algorithm error-corrected the raw reads and collapsed the reads into unique sequences, merging closely related sequences to remove PCR and sequencing errors. CDR3 sequences were aligned to IMGT reference sequences to assign V, D and J gene segments. For a sequence to be retained, a match of at least six nucleotides to both a V gene segment and a J gene segment was required. A rearrangement was called productive if the CDR3 had no stop codons and remained in frame with V and J, and every other rearrangement was called non-productive. CDR3 was defined by IMGT convention, running from the second conserved V-encoded cysteine to the conserved J-encoded phenylalanine. The earlier analysis of about 590 of the donors excluded sequences that lacked an unambiguous match to a single V gene segment. An earlier analysis of 500 to 600 of the donors classified V segments as functional when productive rearrangements were above 56.7% and as segregating when the standard deviation between donors was above 5%. A statistical classification framework was built to diagnose cytomegalovirus status from the catalog of TCR beta chain sequences. A later analysis assigned V and J genes by comparing TCR nucleotide sequences with IMGT/GENE-DB human TR gene sequences. Using the TCRdist pipeline, a later analysis assigned CDR3 sequences along with most-parsimonious VDJ recombination scenarios. A later analysis defined each TCR beta chain by its CDR3 amino acid sequence plus V-gene family, and excluded reads lacking a unique V-gene family. A later analysis removed 550 to 650 highly shared, low-generation-probability nucleotide sequences to deal with suspected cross-contamination and a sequencing artifact. In a later analysis, a clonal expansion index was calculated for each public chain from normalized within-repertoire ranks of inferred template counts. A later analysis computed generation probabilities with a VDJ recombination model fitted to out-of-frame rearrangements, and checked the results against IGoR. In a later analysis, hypergeometric tests were used to score TCR-TCR, TCR-HLA and TCR-CMV co-occurrence, with a repertoire-size bias correction applied to TCR pairs. In a later analysis, false discovery rates were estimated by permuting HLA or CMV assignments 20 times. In a later analysis, co-occurring TCRs were grouped using DBSCAN, and TCRdist sequence similarity was added for clustering within HLA-allele-positive subsets. For co-occurrence clustering, repertoires with fewer than 30,000 or more than 120,000 public chains were excluded, along with five or six repertoires with anomalous nucleotide sharing. TCRdb stores this immuneACCESS table with in-frame sequences only. Part of the clones is absent; in the studies checked, under half of the shortfall reflects unresolved V genes, and no reason is known for the rest. That table supplies the V and J calls and clone size; D and trimming were determined from the DNA. This sample holds about 160,000 clones; about 88% were observed only once. The biggest ten clones account for roughly 1.9% of the sample.

Via the germline V gene, CDR1 is SNHLY and CDR2 FYNNEI. V ends up 4 bases short and J 1 base short, with an unmatched junction base count of 6. The CDR3 covers 19 residues, taking in both the cysteine and the phenylalanine. CDR3 DNA only is kept here, 57 bases in frame from base 1. The cohort was made up of approximately 700 healthy bone marrow donors. At the time of sampling, all cohort members were nominally healthy, though unrecorded immune exposures were likely present. The donor tested CMV seronegative, placing the donor among the approximately 400 seronegative members of the cohort. A peripheral blood sample was provided by each donor, and peripheral blood mononuclear cells were used for TCR beta sequencing. The Qiagen DNeasy Blood Extraction Kit was used to extract genomic DNA from the blood cell samples.

Sequenced material: PBMCs. In this chain, TRBV2 is recombined with TRBJ2-6, with TRBD2 identical over 14 junction bases. The origin of this receptor is a woman younger than 35 in good health and CMV-seronegative. In nucleotides, the sequence is TGTGCCAGCAGTGGGGGGACTAGCGGGAGAAAGTCTGGGGCCAACGTCCTGACTTTC. Its product reads: CASSGGTSGRKSGANVLTF.